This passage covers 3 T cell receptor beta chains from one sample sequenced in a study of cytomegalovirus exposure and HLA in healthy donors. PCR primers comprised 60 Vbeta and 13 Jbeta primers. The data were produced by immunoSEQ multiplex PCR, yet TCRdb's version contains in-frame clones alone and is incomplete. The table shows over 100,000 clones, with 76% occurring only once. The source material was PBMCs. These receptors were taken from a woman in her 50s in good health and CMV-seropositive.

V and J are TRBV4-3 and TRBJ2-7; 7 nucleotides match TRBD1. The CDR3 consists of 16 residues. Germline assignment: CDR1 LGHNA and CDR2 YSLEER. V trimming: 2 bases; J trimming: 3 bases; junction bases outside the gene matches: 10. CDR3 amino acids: CASSQYRGGGGYEQYF. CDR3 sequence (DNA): TGCGCCAGCAGCCAATACCGAGGGGGCGGAGGCTACGAGCAGTACTTC.

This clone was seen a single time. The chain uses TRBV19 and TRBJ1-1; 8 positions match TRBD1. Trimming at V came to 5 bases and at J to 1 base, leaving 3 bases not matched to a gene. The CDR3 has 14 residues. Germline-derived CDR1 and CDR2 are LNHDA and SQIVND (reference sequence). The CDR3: CASSPGQGNTEAFF. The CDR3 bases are TGTGCCAGTAGTCCCGGACAGGGGAACACTGAAGCTTTCTTT.

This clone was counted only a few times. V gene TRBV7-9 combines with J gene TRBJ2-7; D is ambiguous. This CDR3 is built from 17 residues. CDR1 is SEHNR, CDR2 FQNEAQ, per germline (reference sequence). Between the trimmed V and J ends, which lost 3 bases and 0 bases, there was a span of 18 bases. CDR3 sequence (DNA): TGTGCCAGCAGCTTTTCCTTCGACGGTCCGGGCTCCTACGAGCAGTACTTC. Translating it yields CASSFSFDGPGSYEQYF.